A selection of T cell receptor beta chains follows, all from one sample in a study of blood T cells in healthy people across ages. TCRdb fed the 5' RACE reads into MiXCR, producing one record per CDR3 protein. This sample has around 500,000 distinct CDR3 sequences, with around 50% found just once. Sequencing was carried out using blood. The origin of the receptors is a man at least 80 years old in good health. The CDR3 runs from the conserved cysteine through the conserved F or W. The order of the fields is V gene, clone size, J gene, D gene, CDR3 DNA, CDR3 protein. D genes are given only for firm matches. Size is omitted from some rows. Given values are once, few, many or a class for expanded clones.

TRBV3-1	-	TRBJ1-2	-	TGTGCCAGCAGCCCGCTTTATGGGACGGACATGGGTGGCTACACCTTC	CASSPLYGTDMGGYTF
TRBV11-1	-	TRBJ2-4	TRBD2	TGTGCCAGCAGCCTGGGACTAGCGGGAGCCAAAAACATTCAGTACTTC	CASSLGLAGAKNIQYF
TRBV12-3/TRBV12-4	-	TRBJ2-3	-	TGTGCCAGCAGTTTAATATCCGGGCAGGGAGATACGCAGTATTTT	CASSLISGQGDTQYF
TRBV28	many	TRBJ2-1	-	TGTGCCAGCAGGTTTACGGGGATAGGGGCAGCCGATGAGCAGTTCTTC	CASRFTGIGAADEQFF
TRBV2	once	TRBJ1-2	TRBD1	TGTGCCAGCAGTTCCCAGGGGGCCCACTATGGCTACACCTTC	CASSSQGAHYGYTF
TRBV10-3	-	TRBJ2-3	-	TGTGCCATCAGTGAGACACATACCAGGGTCGCAGATACGCAGTATTTT	CAISETHTRVADTQYF
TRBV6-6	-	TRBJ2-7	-	TGTGCCAGCAGTGCCCCAGGAAGGCGCGAGCAGTACTTC	CASSAPGRREQYF
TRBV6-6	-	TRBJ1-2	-	TGTGCCAGCAGTTACTCCGTTTCAGGCAGCGGTCTATATGGCTACACCTTC	CASSYSVSGSGLYGYTF
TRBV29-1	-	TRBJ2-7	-	TGCAGCGTTGAAGACCGGACAGTACCCTACGAGCAGTACTTC	CSVEDRTVPYEQYF
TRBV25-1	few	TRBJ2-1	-	TGTGCCAGCAGTGATGGGACTTACTACCACAATGAGCAGTTCTTC	CASSDGTYYHNEQFF
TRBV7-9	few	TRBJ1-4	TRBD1	TGTGCCAGCAGTCATCCTACCGGGACAGAAAATGAAAAACTGTTTTTT	CASSHPTGTENEKLFF
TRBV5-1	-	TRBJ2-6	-	TGCGCCAGCAGCCCTAGTTCAAGGTCTGGGGCCAACGTCCTGACTTTC	CASSPSSRSGANVLTF
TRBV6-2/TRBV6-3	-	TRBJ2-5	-	TGTGCCAGCAGGCCCGCAGCAGGCCAAGAGACCCAGTACTTC	CASRPAAGQETQYF
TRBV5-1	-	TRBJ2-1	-	TGCGCCAGCAGCTTGGGGGCATCGGACAATGAGCAGTTCTTC	CASSLGASDNEQFF
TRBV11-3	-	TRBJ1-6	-	TGTGCCAGCAGCTTGGACAGCGATTCACCCCTCCACTTT	CASSLDSDSPLHF
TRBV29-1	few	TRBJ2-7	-	TGCAGCGTGGGCCCATCGTCCGCCGAGCAGTACTTC	CSVGPSSAEQYF
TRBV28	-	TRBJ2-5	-	TGTGCCAGCAGTCATCTCAGGGATCTAGTGGTGGAGACCCAGTACTTC	CASSHLRDLVVETQYF
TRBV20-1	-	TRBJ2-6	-	TGCAGTGCTAGGGGCGGATCCTCTGGGGCCAACGTCCTGACTTTC	CSARGGSSGANVLTF
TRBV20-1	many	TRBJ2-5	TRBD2	TGCAGTGCGAGAGGTACTAGCGGCCAAGAGACCCAGTACTTC	CSARGTSGQETQYF
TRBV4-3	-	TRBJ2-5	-	TGCGCCAGCAGCCAAGTCGTCGGAGAGACCCAGTACTTC	CASSQVVGETQYF
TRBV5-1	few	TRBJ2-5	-	TGCGCCAGCAGAGTTTCCGAAGCCCAAGAGACCCAGTACTTC	CASRVSEAQETQYF
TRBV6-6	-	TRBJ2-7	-	TGTGCCAGCAGTTACTCCCTTTATGAAGACGAGCAGTACTTC	CASSYSLYEDEQYF
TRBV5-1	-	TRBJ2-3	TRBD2	TGCGCCAGCAGCATCCCGACTGGGGGGGAAGATACGCAGTATTTT	CASSIPTGGEDTQYF
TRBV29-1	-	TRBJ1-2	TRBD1	TGCAGCGTTGAACGGGACAGACGTTATGGCTACACCTTC	CSVERDRRYGYTF
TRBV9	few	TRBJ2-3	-	TGTGCCAGCAGCGCACAGGCCCTTAACACAGATACGCAGTATTTT	CASSAQALNTDTQYF
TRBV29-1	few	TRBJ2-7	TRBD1	TGCAGCGCCGGCGACGGGACAGGGGTGTACGAGCAGTACTTC	CSAGDGTGVYEQYF
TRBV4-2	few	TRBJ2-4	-	TGTGCCAGCAGCCAAGATGCGGAGACAGAAGCCAAAAACATTCAGTACTTC	CASSQDAETEAKNIQYF
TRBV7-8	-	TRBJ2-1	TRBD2	TGTGCCAGCAGGCGCAGCGGGACTAGCTCCTACAATGAGCAGTTCTTC	CASRRSGTSSYNEQFF
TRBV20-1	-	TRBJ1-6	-	TGCAGTGCTAAGGCGGCAGGGGACAATTCACCCCTCCACTTT	CSAKAAGDNSPLHF
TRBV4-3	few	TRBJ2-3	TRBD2	TGCGCCAGCAGCCAAGTAGCGGGGGATATTACAGATACGCAGTATTTT	CASSQVAGDITDTQYF
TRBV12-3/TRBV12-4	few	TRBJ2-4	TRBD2	TGTGCCAGCAGTCTGCCTGGACTAGACATTCAGTACTTC	CASSLPGLDIQYF
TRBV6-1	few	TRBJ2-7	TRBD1	TGTGCCAGCAGTGAGACACAGGGGACAGCCTACGAGCAGTACTTC	CASSETQGTAYEQYF
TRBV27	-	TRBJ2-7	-	TGTGCCGGCAGTTTAGGACAGTTCTACGAGCAGTACTTC	CAGSLGQFYEQYF
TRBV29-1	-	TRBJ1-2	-	-	CSSQDNNYGCTF
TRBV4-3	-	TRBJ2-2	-	TGCGCCAGCAGCCAAGCGGGGGCGGGGACCGGGGAGCTGTTTTTT	CASSQAGAGTGELFF
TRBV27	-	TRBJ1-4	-	TGTGCCAGCAGTTCGACCGGGCGGTGGTTTTTT	CASSSTGRWFF
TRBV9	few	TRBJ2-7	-	TGTGCCAGCAGCGTACAGACGGAACCCGGTGACGAGCAGTACTTC	CASSVQTEPGDEQYF
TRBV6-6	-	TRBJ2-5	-	TGTGCCAGCAGTTACGGAAGGGGCAGAGAGACCCAGTACTTC	CASSYGRGRETQYF
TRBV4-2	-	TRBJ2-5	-	TGTGCCAGCAGCCAAGTCGACGGGGGATACAATGAGCAGTACTTC	CASSQVDGGYNEQYF
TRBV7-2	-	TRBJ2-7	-	TGTGCCAGCAGCCTGGGGCGGGGGCTTCCCTACAATGAGCAGTACTTC	CASSLGRGLPYNEQYF
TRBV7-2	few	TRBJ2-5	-	TGTGCCAGCAGCTTAGGGGGATGGGAGGAGACCCAGTACTTC	CASSLGGWEETQYF
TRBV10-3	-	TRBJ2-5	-	TGTACCATCAGTGAGGGGTCGGAGGATTGGACCCAGTACTTC	CTISEGSEDWTQYF
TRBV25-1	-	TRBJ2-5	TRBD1	TGTGCCAGCAGCCCCTCGGACAGGCCAGGGGAGACCCAGTACTTC	CASSPSDRPGETQYF
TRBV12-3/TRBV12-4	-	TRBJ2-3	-	TGTGCCAGCAGTTTAGCGGGGGCCCGGACAGATACGCAGTATTTT	CASSLAGARTDTQYF
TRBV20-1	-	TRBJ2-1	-	TGCAGTGCTAGCGAGGCGGAATGGCACGATGAGCAGTTCTTC	CSASEAEWHDEQFF
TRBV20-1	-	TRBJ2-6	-	TGCAGTGCTAGAGCTAACAGGGTCTCTGGGGCCAACGTCCTGACTTTC	CSARANRVSGANVLTF
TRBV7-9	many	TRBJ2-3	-	TGTGCCAGCAGCCGAAACACAGATACGCAGTATTTT	CASSRNTDTQYF
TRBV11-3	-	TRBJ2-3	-	TGTGCCAGCAGCTCAGGAGGGCCTAGCACAGATACGCAGTATTTT	CASSSGGPSTDTQYF
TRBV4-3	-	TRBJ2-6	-	TGCGCCAGCAGCCACCCTACAGGGACTGGGGCCAACGTCCTGACTTTC	CASSHPTGTGANVLTF
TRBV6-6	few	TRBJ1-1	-	TGTGCCACCACGACTCCTACAGGGAACACTGAAGCTTTCTTT	CATTTPTGNTEAFF
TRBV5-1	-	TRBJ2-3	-	TGCGCCAGCAGCTTGCCGGCAGCTAGCACAGATACGCAGTATTTT	CASSLPAASTDTQYF
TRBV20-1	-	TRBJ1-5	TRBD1	TGCAGTGCTAGGAACAGGGGGGGTTATAGCAATCAGCCCCAGCATTTT	CSARNRGGYSNQPQHF
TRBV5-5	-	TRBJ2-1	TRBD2	TGTGCCAGCAGCTGGGTCCCGGCTAGCGGGAGGGGGGGTGAGCAGTTCTTC	CASSWVPASGRGGEQFF
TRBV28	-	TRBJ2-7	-	TGTGCCAGCAGTGAGACAGGAAATAAATTGTACGAGCAGTACTTC	CASSETGNKLYEQYF